Listed below are T cell receptor beta chains from one sample, sequenced in a study of identical twins. TCRdb reprocessed the 5' RACE reads via MiXCR and lists one record per CDR3 protein. The sample gives about 700,000 distinct CDR3 sequences, 6% to 6.5% of which show up once; around 2% is in the top ten. Sequenced sample: naive T cells sorted from blood. The receptor source for this set is a man aged 18 to 29 in good health. The CDR3 runs from the conserved cysteine through the conserved F or W. D genes are given only for firm matches. The listing skips clone size in some rows; elsewhere it reads once, few, many or a size class.

clone_size j_call v_call d_call cdr3_aa cdr3_nt
- TRBJ2-1 TRBV3-1 - CASSTRASYINEQFF TGTGCCAGCAGCACCCGAGCTAGCTATATTAATGAGCAGTTCTTC
few TRBJ2-5 TRBV10-3 - CAITGGETQYF TGTGCCATCACCGGAGGAGAGACCCAGTACTTC
many TRBJ2-1 TRBV6-5 - CASSYSRQGGYNEQFF TGTGCCAGCAGTTACTCCCGGCAGGGGGGGTACAATGAGCAGTTCTTC
- TRBJ2-5 TRBV7-9 - CASSFPRGQEETQYF TGTGCCAGCAGCTTCCCCAGGGGTCAGGAAGAGACCCAGTACTTC
- TRBJ1-3 TRBV3-1 - CASSQDLRGNSGNTIYF TGTGCCAGCAGCCAAGACCTTAGGGGGAACTCTGGAAACACCATATATTTT
- TRBJ1-1 TRBV12-3/TRBV12-4 - CASKTKQLGTEAFF TGTGCCAGCAAAACGAAACAGCTGGGCACTGAAGCTTTCTTT
- TRBJ2-2 TRBV7-8 - CASSLRFLDSTTGELFF TGTGCCAGCAGCCTAAGGTTTCTGGACAGCACCACCGGGGAGCTGTTTTTT
few TRBJ2-1 TRBV7-9 - CASSLETGGPMYNEQFF TGTGCCAGCAGCTTAGAGACAGGCGGGCCAATGTACAATGAGCAGTTCTTC
many TRBJ2-3 TRBV20-1 - CSARDQDWPSFFTDTQYF TGCAGTGCTAGAGATCAGGATTGGCCTTCTTTCTTCACAGATACGCAGTATTTT
many TRBJ2-2 TRBV2 TRBD2 CASEGLAGTTGELFF TGTGCCAGCGAGGGACTAGCGGGGACCACCGGGGAGCTGTTTTTT
few TRBJ1-1 TRBV6-1 TRBD1 CASRTGQGALGAFF TGTGCCAGCAGGACCGGACAGGGGGCTCTCGGAGCTTTCTTT
- TRBJ2-1 TRBV2 TRBD2 CASGPLAGWNEQFF TGTGCCAGCGGTCCACTAGCGGGCTGGAATGAGCAGTTCTTC
many TRBJ2-2 TRBV24-1 TRBD1 CATSDGQDSSGTGELFF TGTGCCACCAGTGATGGACAGGACTCCTCGGGGACCGGGGAGCTGTTTTTT
- TRBJ1-3 TRBV6-1 - CASTELQIPVPGNTIYF TGTGCCAGCACCGAGTTACAGATACCAGTTCCCGGAAACACCATATATTTT
many TRBJ2-4 TRBV7-2 TRBD1 CASSPRDRLGIQYF TGTGCCAGCAGCCCCAGGGACAGACTTGGCATTCAGTACTTC
few TRBJ2-1 TRBV4-3 TRBD1 CASSQDTGTGLYNEQFF TGCGCCAGCAGCCAGGACACTGGGACAGGGCTCTACAATGAGCAGTTCTTC
many TRBJ2-1 TRBV7-9 - CASSRTSSRGDNEQFF TGTGCCAGCAGCCGTACTAGCTCTCGGGGAGACAATGAGCAGTTCTTC
many TRBJ1-3 TRBV9 TRBD1 CASSVGTGAVGSGNTIYF TGTGCCAGCAGCGTCGGGACAGGGGCTGTGGGCTCTGGAAACACCATATATTTT
many TRBJ2-7 TRBV20-1 TRBD2 CTPAVAGVEQYF TGCACCCCCGCGGTAGCGGGGGTCGAGCAGTACTTC
many TRBJ2-5 TRBV7-3 - CASSHHGQNKETQYF TGTGCCAGCAGCCACCACGGACAGAACAAAGAGACCCAGTACTTC
few TRBJ2-1 TRBV2 TRBD2 CARKPSGSPLDEQFF TGTGCCAGAAAACCTAGCGGGAGTCCCTTGGATGAGCAGTTCTTC
many TRBJ1-1 TRBV11-2 TRBD1 CASSPGQGLLNTEAFF TGTGCCAGCAGCCCGGGACAGGGACTACTTAACACTGAAGCTTTCTTT
few TRBJ2-1 TRBV27 - CASRGGSLGMSYNEQFF TGTGCCAGCAGGGGGGGCAGTCTGGGTATGTCCTACAATGAGCAGTTCTTC
many TRBJ2-3 TRBV15 TRBD2 CATSRSGTSGNTDTQYF TGTGCCACCAGCAGATCGGGGACTAGCGGGAACACAGATACGCAGTATTTT
- TRBJ2-2 TRBV4-3 TRBD2 CASSQEPAGKNTGELFF TGCGCCAGCAGCCAAGAGCCAGCGGGAAAGAACACCGGGGAGCTGTTTTTT
few TRBJ2-1 TRBV19 - CASSITISYNEQFF TGTGCCAGTAGTATAACGATCTCCTACAATGAGCAGTTCTTC
many TRBJ2-5 TRBV29-1 TRBD2 CSVRGLAEETQYF TGCAGCGTTCGGGGACTAGCGGAAGAGACCCAGTACTTC
few TRBJ2-7 TRBV25-1 - CASGGNWGEQYF TGTGCCAGCGGAGGAAACTGGGGGGAGCAGTACTTC
many TRBJ1-2 TRBV20-1 - CSAFMSGGKGYGYTF TGCAGTGCCTTCATGAGTGGAGGGAAGGGCTATGGCTACACCTTC
few TRBJ2-3 TRBV6-1 TRBD1 CASKQGQGGDTQYF TGTGCCAGCAAACAGGGACAGGGAGGGGATACGCAGTATTTT
many TRBJ1-1 TRBV20-1 - CSAHTPNTEAFF TGCAGTGCTCATACCCCGAACACTGAAGCTTTCTTT
few TRBJ2-2 TRBV28 - CASSLGSGYRTGELFF TGTGCCAGCAGTTTAGGGTCGGGGTATCGGACCGGGGAGCTGTTTTTT
many TRBJ2-3 TRBV29-1 TRBD2 CSVEVERLAGADTQYF TGCAGCGTTGAAGTAGAGAGACTAGCGGGAGCAGATACGCAGTATTTT
few TRBJ1-2 TRBV12-3/TRBV12-4 - CASRRLQVPSGYTF TGTGCCAGCAGACGTCTCCAGGTCCCAAGTGGCTACACCTTC
few TRBJ2-6 TRBV4-3 - CASSQQGSGANVLTF TGCGCCAGCAGCCAGCAGGGTTCCGGGGCCAACGTCCTGACTTTC
- TRBJ2-4 TRBV25-1 - CASSGFREDIQYF TGTGCCAGCAGTGGTTTTAGGGAGGACATTCAGTACTTC
many TRBJ1-2 TRBV6-1 TRBD1 CAIRTGGAGEYGYTF TGTGCCATCCGGACAGGGGGCGCCGGAGAGTATGGCTACACCTTC
many TRBJ2-1 TRBV20-1 TRBD1 CSAPTGGRAYNEQFF TGCAGTGCTCCAACAGGGGGACGGGCCTACAATGAGCAGTTCTTC
many TRBJ2-3 TRBV20-1 - CSATEQGHVSTDTQYF TGCAGTGCTACAGAGCAAGGACATGTTAGCACAGATACGCAGTATTTT
few TRBJ1-3 TRBV3-1 - CASSQDQLSFSGNTIYF TGTGCCAGCAGCCAAGATCAGCTTTCCTTCTCTGGAAACACCATATATTTT
many TRBJ1-5 TRBV12-3/TRBV12-4 - CASSSSPGFGGYSNQPQHF TGTGCCAGCAGTTCAAGCCCAGGGTTTGGGGGGTATAGCAATCAGCCCCAGCATTTT
- TRBJ2-4 TRBV5-1 TRBD2 CASSFRGTSPDIQYF TGCGCCAGCAGCTTCCGAGGGACTAGCCCCGACATTCAGTACTTC
few TRBJ2-5 TRBV5-6 - CASSSREGQETQYF TGTGCCAGCAGCTCAAGAGAGGGGCAAGAGACCCAGTACTTC
many TRBJ2-1 TRBV13 - CASGILRGGSSYNEQFF TGTGCCAGCGGAATCCTCAGGGGGGGGAGCTCCTACAATGAGCAGTTCTTC
many TRBJ2-7 TRBV12-3/TRBV12-4 - CASSLGRLEQYF TGTGCCAGCAGTTTAGGTCGCCTCGAGCAGTACTTC
many TRBJ1-1 TRBV11-2 TRBD1 CASSSRQGENTEAFF TGTGCCAGCAGCTCCAGACAGGGAGAGAACACTGAAGCTTTCTTT
many TRBJ1-5 TRBV5-1 - CASSFDGGAGNQPQHF TGCGCCAGCAGCTTTGACGGGGGGGCGGGCAATCAGCCCCAGCATTTT
- TRBJ1-3 TRBV28 TRBD1 CASSLSGGAGNTIYF TGTGCCAGCAGTTTATCAGGGGGCGCTGGAAACACCATATATTTT
many TRBJ2-1 TRBV5-1 - CASSLGFWAGEQFF TGCGCCAGCAGCTTGGGATTCTGGGCGGGTGAGCAGTTCTTC
many TRBJ2-3 TRBV20-1 TRBD2 CSAGLSGTRADTQYF TGCAGTGCTGGCCTGTCCGGGACTAGGGCAGATACGCAGTATTTT
- TRBJ2-3 TRBV5-1 - CASSREGEGDTQYF TGCGCCAGCAGCCGGGAAGGCGAGGGAGATACGCAGTATTTT
- TRBJ2-4 TRBV4-2 - CASSQENLGLRAKNIQYF TGTGCCAGCAGCCAAGAGAATCTAGGACTACGAGCCAAAAACATTCAGTACTTC
few TRBJ2-3 TRBV20-1 - CSARFPSGMRDTQYF TGCAGTGCTAGATTCCCTTCGGGAATGAGGGATACGCAGTATTTT